This entry features one T cell receptor (beta chain) sequence. Its specific antigen is unknown. Base qualities are not provided; no much larger clone lies one nucleotide away. All of the isolated RNA was reverse transcribed with the High Capacity cDNA Reverse Transcription Kit, so expressed TCRB transcripts were sequenced. Deep immunoSEQ sequencing was applied to naive, central memory and regulatory T cell samples, giving an average of roughly 3.5 million total reads per sample. After sorted cells were lysed in RLT buffer, RNA was extracted with DNase-treated RNeasy Micro or Mini kits, with the choice depending on cell number. To prevent cross-contamination, each cell subset was processed individually, whereas patient and healthy donor samples were processed jointly. TCRB sequences were amplified from cDNA with the immunoSEQ multiplex PCR, producing 87-bp fragments spanning the CDR3 region. Sequencing of the amplicons was done on the Illumina HiSeq platform. Processing in the source paper ran as follows. PCR bias was corrected computationally using synthetic template baselines, and reads within Hamming distance 2 were collapsed, with unmergeable singletons discarded. Reads were aligned to IMGT to assign V, D and J genes, CDR3 length, and insertions or deletions at six rearrangement sites. Within each subset, clonotype counts were normalized to the number of sorted cells before true diversity and Gini coefficients were calculated with the tcR R package. The overlap coefficient, calculated on TCRB nucleotide sequences, was used to quantify repertoire sharing. Out-of-frame TCRB sequences from naive cells were analyzed to stand in for the pre-selection repertoire. Here the immuneACCESS table is served through TCRdb, limited to in-frame sequences with V and J called. Missing clones are a known gap in these copies; in checked studies unresolved V genes cover under half, and the rest lacks a known reason. V, J and clone size were drawn from that table, and D and trimming were deduced from the DNA. This sample comprises 300,000 to 400,000 clones, 13% of them detected only once. Roughly 0.015% of the sample belongs to the ten largest clones.

This entry belongs to a study of beta chain features in type 1 diabetes (dated by TCRdb to 2017 to 2018). Looking at the study overall: No differences in mean age, gender distribution, total cell number or subset yield were found between patients and healthy donors. A total of over 95,000,000 sorted cells were examined across all samples, and RNA yield correlated strongly with the number of cells per subset. The study compared the TCRB repertoires of sorted circulating CD4+ T cell subsets in recently diagnosed type 1 diabetes patients with those in matched healthy donors. Regulatory and stem cell-like memory subsets were isolated from only 8 patients and roughly eight healthy donors, whereas naive and central memory subsets came from all 28 donors. What the work shows at the level of the full study, not this receptor alone: In all four CD4+ subsets, TCRB CDR3 length was moderately but significantly shorter in type 1 diabetes patients. Sequencing cDNA rather than genomic DNA could over-represent highly expressing activated cells, although activation and CD3 levels did not differ between groups. Naive, central memory and regulatory TCRB repertoires appeared to be more similar among patients than among healthy donors. PCR might favor shorter templates, but patient and control samples were amplified and corrected together, so any skew would affect both groups equally. At VDJ recombination sites, type 1 diabetes patients had fewer insertions and more deleted nucleotides, which implies abnormalities in thymic rearrangement. Because the HLA sub-analyses included only small numbers of individuals, any influence of HLA type on TCRB rearrangement was left unresolved.

Each donor gave one peripheral blood draw, roughly 0.12 L on average, collected into heparinised tubes. A BD FACSAria II and a panel including CD45RO, CCR7, CD25, CD127, CD95 and CD27 were used to sort naive, central memory, regulatory and stem cell-like memory CD4+ T cells. All sorted populations exceeded 98% purity. PBMCs were isolated right away by Lymphoprep density gradient centrifugation and were stained directly, without culture. Samples were stained and sorted in pairs, with one healthy donor and one patient per experiment, so that batch effects were minimized. The source material was naive CD4+ T cells from blood. Interpreted using the paper, the cell subset or site label stands for: true naive CD4+ T cells. This clonotype was obtained from a woman between 18 and 29 years old with type 1 diabetes.

The DNA sequence is given as TGTGCCATCAGCGGGAGTCAGTACGAGCAGTACTTC. The translation is CAISGSQYEQYF. This chain joins TRBV10-3 to TRBJ2-7; the D gene is perhaps TRBD2, on 6 matching bases. Including cysteine and phenylalanine, the CDR3 has 12 amino acids. Only CDR3 DNA is held: 36 bases, read in frame from base 1. CDR1 and CDR2 (ENHRY, SYGVKD) derive from the germline V gene. V and J lose 6 bases and 4 bases, and a span of 10 bases separates them.